The clone carrying this T cell receptor beta chain appeared once. Its cognate antigen is unknown. A clone one base away is much larger, so this may be a read error. The conserved final phenylalanine or tryptophan is absent from the CDR3, which likely points to a read error. The data were taken from a study of tumor and adjacent non-tumor tissue in lung cancer. At the level of the study: Patients comprised about a dozen adenocarcinoma, 2 squamous cell carcinoma and 1 small cell lung cancer.

This sample's RNA came from whole unsorted tissue. A modified ARM-PCR protocol with three rounds of nested PCR amplified TCRbeta. In TCRdb, the multiplex PCR reads were re-called with MiXCR into one record per CDR3 protein. Here the sample spans 75,000 to 95,000 distinct CDR3 sequences, around 70% being singletons. The study's findings and limits: Top 100 clones took a larger repertoire share in normal lung.

There are 12 residues in the CDR3. From germline, CDR1 is DFQATT and CDR2 SNEGSKA (reference sequence). V lost 7 bases, J lost 8 bases, and 15 bases lay in between. Sequencing input: lung tumor tissue. This sequence joins TRBV20-1 and TRBJ1-5; tentatively, D is TRBD1 (6 bases). This TCR came from a woman in her 40s with non-small cell lung cancer. CDR3 bases: TGCAGTGTGGCCACAGGGCGGAAGCCCCAGCATTCT. Translation: CSVATGRKPQHS.